These 21 T cell receptor beta chains were all obtained from the same sample, sequenced in a study of cytomegalovirus exposure and HLA in healthy donors. It was with 60 Vbeta and 13 Jbeta primers that the PCR ran. TCRdb keeps only in-frame clones here, not all; method: immunoSEQ multiplex PCR. The table shows 200,000 or so clones, with roughly 80% occurring only once. The sample comprised PBMCs. The receptors were sampled from a woman between 35 and 50 years old in good health and CMV-seronegative.

J is TRBJ1-4 and V is TRBV2, with a tentative D call TRBD1 (5 bases). V lost 2 bases and J 8 bases, leaving 15 bases between the germline ends. CDR1 and CDR2 from the germline V gene are SNHLY and FYNNEI. The CDR3 runs to 15 residues. The CDR3 reads CASSEWDLRREKLFF. The CDR3 nucleotides are TGTGCCAGCAGTGAATGGGACTTACGGAGGGAAAAACTGTTTTTT.

V is TRBV7-7 and J is TRBJ2-2; a weak D match, TRBD1 (6 bases). V was cut by 5 bases and J by 4 bases, with 11 bases left in between. This CDR3 is built from 14 residues. CDR1 is SSHAT and CDR2 is FNYEAQ in the germline V gene (reference sequence). DNA for the CDR3: TGTGCCAGCAGCGTTGGGGGCCTCACCGGGGAGCTGTTTTTT. Translated: CASSVGGLTGELFF.

The rearrangement uses TRBV7-3 and TRBJ2-3; 11 bases match TRBD2. The germline V gene has CDR1 SGHTA and CDR2 FQGTGA. This CDR3 has 16 residues. Trimming at V came to 5 bases and at J to 1 base, leaving 5 bases not matched to a gene. Here the CDR3 reads CASSRALAGGTDTQYF. In DNA, the CDR3 is TGTGCCAGCAGCCGAGCACTAGCGGGGGGCACAGATACGCAGTATTTT.

This chain joins TRBV7-3 and TRBJ2-1, with 10 bases aligning to TRBD2. The CDR3 loop spans 15 amino acids. V gave up 2 bases and J gave up 5 bases; unmatched junction bases: 3. Germline CDR1 SGHTA, CDR2 FQGTGA. In DNA form, the CDR3 reads TGTGCCAGCAGCTTAGCTAGCGGGAGCCACAATGAGCAGTTCTTC. Its translation is CASSLASGSHNEQFF.

This clone was counted a single time. The chain carries TRBV5-6 and TRBJ2-3; 12 bases match TRBD2. There are 16 residues in the CDR3. With 4 bases clipped from V and 0 bases from J, the junction kept 3 bases outside the gene matches. Looked up from germline, CDR1 is SGHDT and CDR2 is YYEEEE. CDR3 in DNA: TGTGCCAGCAGCCGGACTAGCGGGACTAGCACAGATACGCAGTATTTT. Amino acid sequence: CASSRTSGTSTDTQYF.

This rearrangement joins TRBV15 to TRBJ2-5; 12 bases agree with TRBD2. The CDR3 length is 19 residues. The V and J ends lost 9 bases and 1 base, in that order; junction bases with no gene match: 18. Germline V CDR1 and CDR2: LNHNV, YYDKDF (reference sequence). CDR3 nucleotides: TGTGCCACAAACTCAAGGCTAGCGGGAGGGCCCCGTAGCCAAGAGACCCAGTACTTC. Protein product: CATNSRLAGGPRSQETQYF.

This clone is medium-sized by share. The chain is built from TRBV19 and TRBJ1-5; D possibly corresponds to TRBD1 (6 bases). Germline CDR1 and CDR2: LNHDA and SQIVND (reference sequence). This CDR3 region has 16 residues. V lost 1 base to trimming and J lost 9 bases, with 19 bases between them. The CDR3 spells CASSIAGGGGRPPQHF. As DNA, the CDR3 is TGTGCCAGTAGTATAGCCGGGGGAGGGGGGAGGCCGCCCCAGCATTTT.

V usage is TRBV30 and J usage is TRBJ2-7; no firm D call. The germline V gene encodes CDR1 GTSNPN and CDR2 SVGIG (reference sequence). The CDR3 length is 12 residues. Trimming removed 0 bases from V and 6 bases from J, with 9 bases in between. The DNA for the CDR3 is TGTGCCTGGAGTGTTCGGTTGCGCGAGCAGTACTTC. This gives the protein CAWSVRLREQYF.

The V call is TRBV7-8, the J call TRBJ2-5; 8 nucleotides agree with TRBD1. Losses at the gene ends were 2 bases for V and 0 bases for J; bases not matched to a gene: 8. The CDR3 has 17 amino acids. Germline values: CDR1 SGHVS, CDR2 FQNEAQ. This chain's CDR3 is CASSLPRQGIYQETQYF. CDR3 nucleotide sequence: TGTGCCAGCAGCTTACCAAGACAGGGGATATACCAAGAGACCCAGTACTTC.

V gene TRBV19 combines with J gene TRBJ1-5; TRBD1 matches at 8 bases. This CDR3 region has 15 residues. V lost 9 bases, J lost 0 bases, and 7 bases stayed unmatched. CDR1 LNHDA and CDR2 SQIVND come from the germline V gene (reference sequence). The CDR3: CASAGTGYSNQPQHF. CDR3 DNA sequence: TGTGCCAGCGCCGGGACAGGATATAGCAATCAGCCCCAGCATTTT.

The chain combines TRBV15 with TRBJ2-7, with 9 bases identical to TRBD2. The J segment lost 3 bases and the V segment lost 1 base, leaving 13 bases of the junction unmatched. The germline V gene encodes CDR1 LNHNV and CDR2 YYDKDF (reference sequence). The CDR3 consists of 18 residues. DNA of the CDR3: TGTGCCACCAGCAGAGTGGTAGCGGGAGCCCTTCGGGACTACGAGCAGTACTTC. This sequence encodes CATSRVVAGALRDYEQYF. The full variable domain, completed using reference TRBV15 and TRBJ2-7, is DAMVIQNPRYQVTQFGKPVTLSCSQTLNHNVMYWYQQKSSQAPKLLFHYYDKDFNNEADTPDNFQSRRPNTSFCFLDIRSPGLGDTAMYLCATSRVVAGALRDYEQYFGPGTRLTVT.

Comments on this clone: At one end, the junction sequence differs from germline, possibly due to a read error. The rearrangement links TRBV7-2 to TRBJ1-5; D possibly corresponds to TRBD1 (6 bases). The CDR3 contains 17 residues. Germline loops: CDR1 SGHTA, CDR2 FQGNSA. The CDR3 sequence: CASSLALGGRGNRPQHF. The CDR3 coding sequence is TGTGCCAGCAGCTTAGCCCTAGGGGGGAGGGGCAATCGGCCCCAGCATTTT.

The chain is built from TRBV2 and TRBJ1-2; 11 positions agree with TRBD1. V gave up 6 bases and J gave up 1 base; unmatched junction bases: 7. The CDR3 consists of 16 residues. The germline CDR1 and CDR2 sequences are SNHLY and FYNNEI. CDR3 sequence reads: CASRNLGQGVNYGYTF. The CDR3 nucleotides are TGTGCCAGCAGAAACTTGGGACAGGGGGTTAACTATGGCTACACCTTC. Full variable domain (outside the CDR3, taken from reference TRBV2 and TRBJ1-2): EPEVTQTPSHQVTQMGQEVILRCVPISNHLYFYWYRQILGQKVEFLVSFYNNEISEKSEIFDDQFSVERPDGSNFTLKIRSTKLEDSAMYFCASRNLGQGVNYGYTFGSGTRLTVV.

The chain joins TRBV6-1 to TRBJ2-1; 14 nucleotides agree with TRBD2. The CDR3 contains 15 residues. Germline lookup yields CDR1 MNHNS and CDR2 SASEGT. V was pared by 5 bases and J by 12 bases, with 9 bases of the junction left unmatched. This CDR3 is CASSSRLAGGPWQFF. The CDR3 DNA follows: TGTGCCAGCAGTTCTCGACTAGCGGGAGGGCCATGGCAGTTCTTC.

The V call is TRBV6-5, the J call TRBJ1-3; 7 bases line up with TRBD1. The CDR3 is 14 amino acids. Losses at the gene ends were 6 bases for V and 1 base for J; bases not matched to a gene: 3. The germline gives CDR1 MNHEY, CDR2 SVGAGI. The CDR3, as DNA: TGTGCCAGCAGAACAGGGGTATCTGGAAACACCATATATTTT. As protein: CASRTGVSGNTIYF.

This chain joins TRBV28 and TRBJ2-5; 10 bases match TRBD1. CDR1 and CDR2 from the germline V gene are MDHEN and SYDVKM. The V gene end was trimmed by 1 base and the J gene end by 5 bases; junction bases not matched to a gene: 1. This CDR3 spans 14 amino acids. The CDR3 loop reads CASSLSGQGETQYF. In DNA form, the CDR3 reads TGTGCCAGCAGTTTATCGGGACAGGGGGAGACCCAGTACTTC.

The count of this clone is one. The rearrangement joins TRBV6-6 to TRBJ2-1; 7 bases agree with TRBD1. The CDR3 is made up of 16 amino acids. The V gene's germline CDR1 is MNHNY and CDR2 SVGAGI (reference sequence). The trim removed 5 bases at V and 2 bases at J, leaving 9 bases unmatched. The chain's CDR3 is CASSQSGTVPYNEQFF. The CDR3 DNA follows: TGTGCCAGCAGTCAGTCCGGGACAGTTCCCTACAATGAGCAGTTCTTC.

This sequence joins TRBV11-2 and TRBJ1-5, with unresolved D. The V gene's germline CDR1 is SGHAT and CDR2 FQNNGV. The CDR3 runs 15 residues. Trimming pared 0 bases from V and 3 bases from J, leaving 9 bases between. The CDR3 DNA is TGTGCCAGCAGCTTAGACAGTTACCCCAATCAGCCCCAGCATTTT. Translated, it gives CASSLDSYPNQPQHF.

The chain employs TRBV9 and TRBJ2-1, with D possibly matching TRBD2 (6 bases). This CDR3 has 16 amino acids. Germline V gives CDR1 SGDLS, CDR2 YYNGEE. Trimming took off 2 bases at V and 0 bases at J, with 12 bases between the two ends. The CDR3 coding sequence is TGTGCCAGCAGCGTGGGCGGGGACCCCTCCTACAATGAGCAGTTCTTC. Amino acids: CASSVGGDPSYNEQFF. The full variable domain, completed using reference TRBV9 and TRBJ2-1, is DSGVTQTPKHLITATGQRVTLRCSPRSGDLSVYWYQQSLDQGLQFLIQYYNGEERAKGNILERFSAQQFPDLHSELNLSSLELGDSALYFCASSVGGDPSYNEQFFGPGTRLTVL.

V usage is TRBV10-1 and J usage is TRBJ2-2, with TRBD2 matching 7 bases. CDR1 is WNHNN, CDR2 SYGVQD, per germline (reference sequence). The CDR3 contains 15 residues. V shed 6 bases and J 6 bases; nucleotides not matched to a gene: 10. The CDR3 DNA reads TGCGCCAGCAGCTCGGGGAGGGGTACCGCCGGGGAGCTGTTTTTT. It codes for CASSSGRGTAGELFF.

This sequence joins TRBV29-1 and TRBJ2-5; TRBD1 aligns across 9 bases. Germline CDR1 and CDR2: SQVTM and ANQGSEA. This CDR3 region has 16 residues. Trimming cost V 7 bases and J 0 bases; bases outside gene matches: 12. DNA for the CDR3: TGCAGCGCCGTTCCGGGACAGGGAACAAACCAAGAGACCCAGTACTTC. Translated, it gives CSAVPGQGTNQETQYF.